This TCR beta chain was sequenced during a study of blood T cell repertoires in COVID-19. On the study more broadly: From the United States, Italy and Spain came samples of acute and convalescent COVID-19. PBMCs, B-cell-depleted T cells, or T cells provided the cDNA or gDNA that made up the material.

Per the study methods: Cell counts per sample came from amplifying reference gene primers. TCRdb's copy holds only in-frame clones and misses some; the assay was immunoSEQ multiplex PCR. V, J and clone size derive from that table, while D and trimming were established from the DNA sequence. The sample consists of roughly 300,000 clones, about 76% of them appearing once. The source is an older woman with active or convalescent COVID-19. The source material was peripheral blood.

CDR3 in DNA: TGTGCCAGCCAGATGTCCGGGGGGATCGGCAATGAGCAGTTCTTC. It yields the protein CASQMSGGIGNEQFF. The chain uses TRBV18 and TRBJ2-1; 7 bases are a match to TRBD2. In germline, CDR1 is KGHSH, CDR2 LQKENI. The CDR3 totals 15 residues. V shed 8 bases and J 6 bases; nucleotides not matched to a gene: 13.